This TCR beta chain stems from a study of blood T cells in healthy people across ages (dated by TCRdb to between 2014 and 2016). A note on the overall study: Template switching captured roughly one uniquely barcoded TCR beta cDNA molecule per two T cells in model experiments. Using deep sequencing normalized with unique cDNA molecular identifiers, the study measured how TCR beta repertoire diversity changes with age. The donors were divided into four age groups: young (average around 16 years), middle-aged (roughly 40), aged (about 60) and long-lived (82). Donors of different ages were randomly distributed across sequencing lanes to avoid experimental bias. For two donors (one aged 18 to 29 and one aged 80 or older), the study analyzed two additional independent replicas of 1 million unique cDNA reads from the same blood draw.

Here is what the overall study found, with its caveats: Because the CMV infection status of the donors was unknown, age-related changes in expanded clonotypes may potentially have been confounded. Compared with the aged group, the long-lived group had more naive CD4+ T cells, fewer expanded clones and increased TCR diversity, suggesting age selection. There was a strong correlation between observed TCR beta diversity and the percentage of naive T cells measured by flow cytometry. Observed TCR beta diversity per million T cells fell roughly linearly with age, and a significant reduction was already apparent by age around 44. Because profiling used bulk unsorted PBMCs, naive and antigen-experienced compartments could not be compared conclusively. Estimates of total diversity from one million sequenced T cells were regarded as lower bounds and underestimates.

A remark on this clonotype: Its antigen has not been determined. Base-call qualities are not available, and no considerably larger clone is one nucleotide away.

The CDR3 contains 15 residues, cysteine and phenylalanine counted. Here the CDR3 DNA is all that survives: 45 bases in frame from base 1. CDR1 LGHDT and CDR2 YNNKEL are derived from the germline V gene (reference sequence). V is pared back by 1 base and J by 4 bases, with 14 bases lying between the germline termini. The approximately 40 donors, aged about 6 to 95 years, were systemically healthy Caucasian individuals from Russia. Around 10 milliliters of peripheral blood were collected from each donor into EDTA-treated Vacutainer tubes. Ficoll-Paque density-gradient centrifugation was used to isolate PBMCs, with at least 7 million per sample. Total RNA was extracted from PBMCs with Trizol reagent, with at least 6 micrograms obtained per sample. For every donor, an aliquot of PBMCs went through flow cytometry to measure the percentages of naive CD45RAhigh/CD27high T cells. Library generation was performed with 5' RACE. A second PCR of roughly 6 to 11 cycles was run with a J-beta primer mix and a sample-barcoded 5' primer. A template-switch 5' adaptor carrying 12 random nucleotides introduced a unique molecular identifier onto each TCR beta cDNA molecule. Each sample yielded at least 2.5 million CDR3-containing paired-end reads. First-strand cDNA was synthesized from all RNA with the Mint cDNA synthesis kit, primed by a TRBC-specific oligonucleotide. After uracil-DNA glycosylase treatment, a first 18-cycle PCR used universal primers M1SS and BC2_uni_R on all cDNA. Under the source paper's analysis protocol: For normalization, 1 million high-quality reads, each with a distinct molecular identifier, were randomly selected from each sample. Reads with shared molecular identifiers were discarded instead of being binned into consensus sequences. MiTCR, set to a Q25 quality threshold and the strictest error-elimination algorithm, was used for CDR3 identification, clonotype clustering and error correction. A nonparametric unseen species model with Euler transformation was used to estimate lower-bound total TCR beta diversity. Clones were called with MiXCR by TCRdb after fastp trimmed the public reads at Q25, and only in-frame beta chains were retained. CDR3 protein duplicates are merged, each entry listing the most common genes and DNA. None of the V and J calls come from the authors' own analysis; TCRdb made them. Present in this sample are 1.5 million to 2 million distinct CDR3 sequences, approximately 39% of which were seen just once. The ten biggest clones cover approximately 22% of the sample.

This receptor was obtained from a human donor in good health. Specimen: blood. Rearrangement joined TRBV3-1 to TRBJ2-7; the D gene is possibly TRBD1 or TRBD2, with 5 bases matching each. The DNA sequence follows: TGTGCCAGCAGCCAAGGGGGCGGAGGTCATTACGAGCAGTACTTC. Translation gives CASSQGGGGHYEQYF.